A few counts support the clone carrying this T cell receptor beta chain. This specimen comes from a study of blood T cell repertoires in COVID-19. At the level of the study: Sites in the United States, Italy and Spain provided acute and convalescent COVID-19 samples. From T cells, B-cell-depleted T cells, or PBMCs came the material, which was cDNA or gDNA.

Authors' analysis steps: Amplified reference gene primers provided the basis for estimating nucleated cell counts. Using immunoSEQ multiplex PCR, the repertoire was profiled, and TCRdb retains in-frame clones only, with some absent. Clonal size and the V and J genes are those of that table, whereas D and trimming came from the DNA. This table holds roughly 55,000 clones, approximately 80% found once. J was trimmed by 6 bases and V by 5 bases; bases with no gene match: 14. The CDR3 totals 17 residues. Germline values: CDR1 MNHNY, CDR2 SVGAGI (reference sequence). The receptor was derived from a man older than 75 with acute or convalescent COVID-19. Sequencing was performed on peripheral blood. J is TRBJ2-3 and V is TRBV6-6; 10 positions agree with TRBD2. The CDR3 DNA reads TGTGCCAGCAGTCCCGTGGGGCTAGCGGGAGTGATTGATACGCAGTATTTT. It encodes CASSPVGLAGVIDTQYF.